The 15 T cell receptor beta chains below all came from one sample that was sequenced in a study of blood T cells in healthy people across ages (dated by TCRdb to the mid-2010s). The library came from 5' RACE. Sequencing took place on an Illumina HiSeq 2500. A second about 7 to 11 cycle PCR used a sample-barcoded 5' primer and a J-beta primer mix. The public reads were reanalyzed by TCRdb: fastp trimming at Q25, MiXCR alignment, in-frame beta chains only. Rows are unified per CDR3 protein, each entry keeping the most common DNA and genes. The sample table holds approximately 800,000 distinct CDR3 sequences, of which roughly 24% were seen once. Jointly, the top ten make up 3% of the sample. A further study also used this sample, focusing on T cells of mothers and their children.

Sequenced input: blood. Receptor source: a boy younger than 18 in good health.

In DNA, the CDR3 is TGTGCCAGCAGCGACCCACAGGGCCTGGGGGAAAAACTGTTTTTT. Encoded protein: CASSDPQGLGEKLFF. The V gene is TRBV12-3 or TRBV12-4, the J gene TRBJ1-4, with TRBD1 as a possible D gene (6 bases). The CDR3 totals 15 residues. V was clipped by 6 bases and J by 8 bases, with 19 bases between them.

J is TRBJ2-5 and V is TRBV3-1; D unresolved. This CDR3 spans 12 amino acids. Trimming stripped 5 bases from V and 4 bases from J, with 8 bases between. CDR1 LGHDT and CDR2 YNNKEL come from the germline V gene (reference sequence). DNA of the CDR3: TGTGCCAGCAGCATACCCCTAGAGACCCAGTACTTC. This codes for CASSIPLETQYF.

This chain joins TRBV10-1 and TRBJ2-5, with 8 nucleotides matching TRBD2. The CDR3 covers 17 residues. V lost 0 bases, J lost 5 bases, and 11 bases stayed unmatched. Germline loops: CDR1 WNHNN, CDR2 SYGVQD (reference sequence). The CDR3 DNA is TGCGCCAGCAGTGAGTCGGTCTCCCGGGGGGGCCGGGAGACCCAGTACTTC. It is translated as CASSESVSRGGRETQYF.

This clonotype appeared a few times. The gene calls are TRBV25-1 and TRBJ1-1; no definite D call. V dropped 6 bases and J dropped 1 base, with 9 bases sitting between them. The CDR3 length is 13 residues. Germline CDR1 reads MGHDK; CDR2 reads SYGVNS. The CDR3 DNA reads TGTGCCAGCAGGCGGGGAGCGAACACTGAAGCTTTCTTT. Translated, it gives CASRRGANTEAFF. Using reference TRBV25-1 and TRBJ1-1 for the parts outside the CDR3, the full variable domain is EADIYQTPRYLVIGTGKKITLECSQTMGHDKMYWYQQDPGMELHLIHYSYGVNSTEKGDLSSESTVSRIRTEHFPLTLESARPSHTSQYLCASRRGANTEAFFGQGTRLTVV.

This clonotype was seen only a few times. The chain is built from TRBV18 and TRBJ2-4, with D tentatively TRBD1 (6 bases). This CDR3 has 15 amino acids. Trimming pared 4 bases from V and 9 bases from J, leaving 19 bases between. The germline gives CDR1 KGHSH, CDR2 LQKENI. CDR3 residues: CASSQPGQFGSIQYF. For the CDR3, the DNA is TGTGCCAGCTCACAACCTGGACAGTTTGGAAGCATTCAGTACTTC.

This sequence joins TRBV28 and TRBJ2-4; 8 bases fit TRBD1. The CDR3 has 15 amino acids. V shed 7 bases and J 0 bases; nucleotides not matched to a gene: 5. Germline CDR1 MDHEN, CDR2 SYDVKM. CDR3 protein: CASTRDRLAKNIQYF. CDR3 coding DNA: TGTGCCAGCACTCGGGACAGGCTAGCCAAAAACATTCAGTACTTC.

The rearrangement joins TRBV7-2 to TRBJ2-5; 9 nucleotides match TRBD1. J was trimmed by 5 bases and V by 4 bases; bases with no gene match: 8. Germline CDR1 is SGHTA and CDR2 is FQGNSA. The CDR3 runs 15 residues. CDR3 DNA sequence: TGTGCCAGCAGCTCGGGACAGGGCCTGGGGGAGACCCAGTACTTC. Encoded protein: CASSSGQGLGETQYF.

This clonotype has ten or more counts. V and J are TRBV20-1 and TRBJ2-4; a weak D match, TRBD1 (6 bases). Trimming took 6 bases from V and 1 from J, leaving 19 bases between them. In germline, CDR1 is DFQATT, CDR2 SNEGSKA (reference sequence). The CDR3 totals 16 residues. The CDR3 loop reads CSAARTGLGAKNIQYF. Here the CDR3 DNA reads TGCAGTGCGGCTAGAACAGGGTTGGGGGCCAAAAACATTCAGTACTTC.

V usage is TRBV24-1 and J usage is TRBJ2-3; no clear D. The CDR3 contains 15 residues. Germline CDR1 is KGHDR and CDR2 is SFDVKD. V was shortened by 3 bases and J by 3 bases, with 12 bases between the two germline ends. CDR3 sequence (DNA): TGTGCCACCAGTGATGACCGACGGAATACAGATACGCAGTATTTT. Its protein is CATSDDRRNTDTQYF.

The genes are TRBV12-3 or TRBV12-4 and TRBJ2-5; a possible D gene is TRBD2 (6 bases). The CDR3 extends over 15 amino acids. V lost 7 bases, J lost 4 bases, and 19 bases lay in between. The CDR3 nucleotides are TGTGCCAGCACTCCCGGGTGGGCGGGATCAGAGACCCAGTACTTC. This encodes CASTPGWAGSETQYF.

V gene TRBV6-5 combines with J gene TRBJ2-7; D gene ambiguous. V lost 0 bases to trimming and J lost 9 bases, with 15 bases between them. CDR1 is MNHEY and CDR2 is SVGAGI in the germline V gene. The CDR3 sequence is 14 residues long. CDR3 loop: CASSYSNVGAWQYF. The CDR3 coding sequence is TGTGCCAGCAGTTACTCGAATGTCGGCGCGTGGCAGTACTTC.

This clonotype was counted only a few times. The chain joins TRBV6-5 to TRBJ2-7; D tentatively reads TRBD1 or TRBD2 (5 bases each). The J call is doubtful: the DNA matches TRBJ2-1 better. Germline V gene data show CDR1 as MNHEY and CDR2 as SVGAGI. The CDR3 sequence is 11 residues long. CDR3 coding DNA: TGTGCCAGCAGCGAGGGGCCCGAGCAGTTCTTC. As protein: CASSEGPEQFF.

This sequence joins TRBV3-1 and TRBJ2-5; no definite D call. The end of the DNA aligns better with TRBJ2-1, so the J call may be wrong. Germline-derived CDR1 and CDR2 are LGHDT and YNNKEL (reference sequence). The CDR3 totals 13 residues. The CDR3 protein is CASRPTSSDEQFF. The CDR3 nucleotides are TGTGCCAGCAGGCCGACTTCTTCTGATGAGCAGTTCTTC.

This clonotype turned up a few times. The chain is built from TRBV6-4 and TRBJ1-1; D remains unclear. This CDR3 has 12 residues. Per germline, CDR1 MRHNA and CDR2 SNTAGT. The germline V and J ends were trimmed by 7 bases and 8 bases, with 14 bases remaining between them. The CDR3 region is CASIHRRPEAFF. DNA of the CDR3: TGTGCCAGCATACACCGACGGCCCGAAGCTTTCTTT.

V and J are TRBV28 and TRBJ2-7; possibly TRBD2 for D (6 bases). V was trimmed by 3 bases and J by 2 bases, leaving 14 bases between them. This CDR3 contains 15 residues. The germline gives CDR1 MDHEN, CDR2 SYDVKM. CDR3 DNA sequence: TGTGCCAGCAGTTTGCTAGTCGGCGGGGCCTACGAGCAGTACTTC. Translating gives CASSLLVGGAYEQYF.